This entry lists 11 T cell receptor beta chains sequenced from one sample in a study of CD8 T cells in ankylosing spondylitis. MiXCR, run by TCRdb on the 5' RACE reads, gives a single entry per CDR3 protein. The sample has under 250,000 distinct CDR3 sequences, around 24% seen once. The sequenced sample was blood, either unsorted or a sorted T cell fraction (not recorded which). Source of these receptors: a male donor with ankylosing spondylitis or in good health (not recorded which).

This clonotype has at least ten counts. V usage is TRBV10-3 and J usage is TRBJ1-6; D is perhaps TRBD1 (6 bases). Deletions cut 6 bases from V and 7 bases from J, with 10 bases between. Germline loops: CDR1 ENHRY, CDR2 SYGVKD. The CDR3 is 13 amino acids. The CDR3 sequence: CAIRTGTNSPLHF. The CDR3 nucleotides read TGTGCCATCAGGACCGGGACAAATTCACCCCTCCACTTT.

In this sample, this clonotype turned up many times. The chain uses TRBV7-6 and TRBJ2-5; the D gene is possibly TRBD1 (7 bases). The germline V gene has CDR1 SGHVS and CDR2 FNYEAQ. The CDR3 is made up of 16 amino acids. The V gene lost 5 bases and the J gene lost 5 bases, with 21 bases spanning the gap. The CDR3 sequence is CASSPRGDTSGETQYF. The CDR3 coding sequence is TGTGCCAGCAGCCCCAGGGGGGACACCTCTGGGGAGACCCAGTACTTC.

In this sample, this clonotype turned up many times. This chain uses TRBV7-2 with TRBJ1-3; maybe TRBD1 (6 bases). Germline loops: CDR1 SGHTA, CDR2 FQGNSA. V dropped 6 bases and J dropped 0 bases, with 15 bases sitting between them. CDR3 length equals 16 residues. Here the CDR3 DNA reads TGTGCCAGCAGAGGGGGGTCGGGAAGCTCTGGAAACACCATATATTTT. This sequence encodes CASRGGSGSSGNTIYF.

This clonotype showed up many times. The chain combines TRBV20-1 with TRBJ2-1; 8 bases agree with TRBD2. The V segment lost 5 bases and the J segment 8 bases; nucleotides outside the gene matches: 8. Germline V gene sequence: CDR1 DFQATT, CDR2 SNEGSKA (reference sequence). This CDR3 comprises 13 residues. The CDR3: CSAWTSWLDEQFF. CDR3 bases: TGCAGTGCTTGGACTAGCTGGTTGGATGAGCAGTTCTTC.

This clonotype has a count of ten or more. The rearrangement joins TRBV7-9 to TRBJ1-4, with a possible D match to TRBD1 (6 bases). CDR1 is SEHNR, CDR2 FQNEAQ, per germline (reference sequence). The CDR3 has 15 amino acids. The V and J ends lost 5 bases and 10 bases respectively, with 20 bases between them. The CDR3 is CASSLDGTFSGKLFF. The CDR3 nucleotides are TGTGCCAGCAGCCTCGACGGGACATTCTCCGGAAAACTGTTTTTT.

The sample holds many counts of this clonotype. The chain links TRBV11-2 to TRBJ1-5; perhaps TRBD1 as D (5 bases). The CDR3 is 15 amino acids. Trimming removed 1 base at V and 6 bases at J, with 13 bases between. The germline V gene encodes CDR1 SGHAT and CDR2 FQNNGV. CDR3 nucleotides: TGTGCCAGCAGCTTAGGCGACAGTTTGGGTCAGCCCCAGCATTTT. Translation: CASSLGDSLGQPQHF.

The V gene is TRBV12-3 or TRBV12-4, the J gene TRBJ1-2; TRBD1 matches 7 bases. The CDR3 spans 13 residues. V was clipped by 6 bases and J by 2 bases; unmatched bases: 3. The CDR3 is CASSGQANYGYTF. In nucleotides, the CDR3 is TGTGCCAGCAGCGGACAGGCGAACTATGGCTACACCTTC.

The chain couples TRBV29-1 to TRBJ2-1; 9 bases match TRBD1. The CDR3 covers 13 residues. Per the germline V gene, CDR1 is SQVTM and CDR2 is ANQGSEA. V shed 3 bases, J shed 8 bases, and the junction held 5 bases outside the gene matches. This CDR3 reads CSVDRTGDHEQFF. The CDR3 nucleotides are TGCAGCGTTGATAGGACAGGGGACCATGAGCAGTTCTTC.

Ten or more counts support this clonotype. The chain uses TRBV12-3 or TRBV12-4 and TRBJ2-5; the D gene is possibly TRBD2 (5 bases). Trimming left V 3 bases short and J 4 bases short, with 21 bases between. The CDR3 covers 17 residues. This CDR3 reads CASSFFAGKSTIETQYF. In DNA form, the CDR3 reads TGTGCCAGCAGTTTTTTTGCCGGGAAATCCACAATAGAGACCCAGTACTTC.

There are many counts of this clonotype. The chain combines TRBV29-1 with TRBJ2-2, with 7 bases aligning to TRBD1. J gave up 3 bases and V 7 bases, and 8 bases lay outside the gene matches. Germline CDR1 SQVTM, CDR2 ANQGSEA. This CDR3 has 14 residues. CDR3: CSGVDTGDTGELFF. For the CDR3, the DNA is TGCAGCGGGGTCGATACAGGGGACACCGGGGAGCTGTTTTTT.

This clonotype was detected ten times or more. In nucleotides, the CDR3 is TGCGCCAGCAGCCTACAGGGGGCTAACGGGGGCTACACCTTC. Encoded protein: CASSLQGANGGYTF. The chain couples TRBV5-1 to TRBJ1-2, with 9 bases that match TRBD1. The CDR3 extends over 14 amino acids. Germline values: CDR1 SGHRS, CDR2 YFSETQ. V shed 4 bases and J 8 bases; nucleotides not matched to a gene: 9.